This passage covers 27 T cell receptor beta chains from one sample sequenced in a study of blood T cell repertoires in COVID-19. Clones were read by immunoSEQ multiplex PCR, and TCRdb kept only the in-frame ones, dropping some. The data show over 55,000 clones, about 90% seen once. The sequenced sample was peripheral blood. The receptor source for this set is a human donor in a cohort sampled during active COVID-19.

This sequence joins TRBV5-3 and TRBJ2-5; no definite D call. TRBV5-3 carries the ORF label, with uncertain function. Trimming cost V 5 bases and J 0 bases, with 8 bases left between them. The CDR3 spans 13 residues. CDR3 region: CARRWHNQETQYF. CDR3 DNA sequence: TGTGCCAGAAGATGGCACAACCAAGAGACCCAGTACTTC.

The CDR3 loop is CASSPPGRPSGNTIYF. The CDR3 DNA sequence: TGTGCCAGCTCACCACCGGGCAGACCCTCTGGAAACACCATATATTTT. The V gene is TRBV18, the J gene TRBJ1-3, with unresolved D. The germline gives CDR1 KGHSH, CDR2 LQKENI. Trimming stripped 0 bases from V and 0 bases from J, with 9 bases between. The CDR3 covers 16 residues.

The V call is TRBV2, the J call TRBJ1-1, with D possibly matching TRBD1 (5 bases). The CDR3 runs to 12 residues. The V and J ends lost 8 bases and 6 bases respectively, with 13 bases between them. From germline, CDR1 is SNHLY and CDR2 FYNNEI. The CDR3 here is CASPRAGPEAFF. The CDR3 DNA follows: TGTGCCAGCCCTCGGGCAGGGCCTGAAGCTTTCTTT.

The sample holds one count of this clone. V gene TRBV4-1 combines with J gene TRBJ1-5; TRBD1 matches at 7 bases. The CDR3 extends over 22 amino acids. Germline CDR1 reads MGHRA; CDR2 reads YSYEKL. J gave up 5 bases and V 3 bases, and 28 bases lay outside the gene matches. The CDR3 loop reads CASSQSPLQGSSLRMVDQPQHF. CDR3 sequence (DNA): TGCGCCAGCAGCCAGTCCCCCCTACAGGGGTCCTCTTTAAGGATGGTAGATCAGCCCCAGCATTTT.

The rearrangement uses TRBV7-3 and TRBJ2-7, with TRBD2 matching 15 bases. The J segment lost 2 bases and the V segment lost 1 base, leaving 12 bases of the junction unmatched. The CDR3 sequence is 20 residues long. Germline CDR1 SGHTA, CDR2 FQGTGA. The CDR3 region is CASSLRGSGLAGGSAYEQYF. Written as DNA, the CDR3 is TGTGCCAGCAGCTTAAGAGGATCGGGACTAGCGGGGGGCTCCGCCTACGAGCAGTACTTC.

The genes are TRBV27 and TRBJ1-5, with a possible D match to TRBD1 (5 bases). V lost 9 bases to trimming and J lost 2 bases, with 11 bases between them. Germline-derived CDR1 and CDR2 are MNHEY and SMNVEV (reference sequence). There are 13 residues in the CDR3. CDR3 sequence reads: CASATVGNQPQHF. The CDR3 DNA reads TGTGCCAGTGCGACAGTTGGCAATCAGCCCCAGCATTTT.

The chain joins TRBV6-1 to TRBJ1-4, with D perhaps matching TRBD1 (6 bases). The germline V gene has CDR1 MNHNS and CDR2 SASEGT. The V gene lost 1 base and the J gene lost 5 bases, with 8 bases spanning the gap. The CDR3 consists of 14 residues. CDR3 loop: CASSEGTVNEKLFF. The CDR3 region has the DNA TGTGCCAGCAGTGAAGGGACAGTGAATGAAAAACTGTTTTTT.

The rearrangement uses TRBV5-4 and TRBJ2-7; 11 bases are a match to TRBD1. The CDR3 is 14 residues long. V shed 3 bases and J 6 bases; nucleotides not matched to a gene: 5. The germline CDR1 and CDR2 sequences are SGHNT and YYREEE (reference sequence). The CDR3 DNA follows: TGTGCCAGCAGCTATAGGACAGGGGGCTCCGAGCAGTACTTC. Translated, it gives CASSYRTGGSEQYF.

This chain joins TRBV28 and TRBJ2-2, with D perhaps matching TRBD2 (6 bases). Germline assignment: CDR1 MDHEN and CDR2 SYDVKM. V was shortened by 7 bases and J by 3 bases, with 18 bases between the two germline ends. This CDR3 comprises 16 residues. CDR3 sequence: CASIFAGTSYTGELFF. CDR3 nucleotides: TGTGCCAGCATTTTCGCCGGGACTTCCTACACCGGGGAGCTGTTTTTT.

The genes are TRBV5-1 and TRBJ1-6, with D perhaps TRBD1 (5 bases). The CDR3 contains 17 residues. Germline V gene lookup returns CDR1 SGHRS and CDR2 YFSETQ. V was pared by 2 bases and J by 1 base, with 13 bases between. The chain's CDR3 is CASSLEQGISYNSPLHF. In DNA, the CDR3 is TGCGCCAGCAGCTTAGAGCAGGGTATTTCCTATAATTCACCCCTCCACTTT.

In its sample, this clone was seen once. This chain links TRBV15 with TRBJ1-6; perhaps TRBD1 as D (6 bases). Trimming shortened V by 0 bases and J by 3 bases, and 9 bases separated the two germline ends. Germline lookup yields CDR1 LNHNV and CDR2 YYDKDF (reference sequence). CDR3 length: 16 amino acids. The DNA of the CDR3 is TGTGCCACCAGCAGAGATACAGGGATCTATAATTCACCCCTCCACTTT. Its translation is CATSRDTGIYNSPLHF.

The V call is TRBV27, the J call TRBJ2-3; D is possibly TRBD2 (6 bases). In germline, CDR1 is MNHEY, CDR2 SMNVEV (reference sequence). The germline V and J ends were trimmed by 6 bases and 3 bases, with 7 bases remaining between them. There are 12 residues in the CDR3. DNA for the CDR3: TGTGCCAGCAGGGGACTTACAGATACGCAGTATTTT. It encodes CASRGLTDTQYF.

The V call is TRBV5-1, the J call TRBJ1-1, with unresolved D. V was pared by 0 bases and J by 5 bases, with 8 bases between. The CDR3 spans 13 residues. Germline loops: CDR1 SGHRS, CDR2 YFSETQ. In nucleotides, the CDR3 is TGCGCCAGCAGCTTGGACAGAAGGACTGAAGCTTTCTTT. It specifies CASSLDRRTEAFF.

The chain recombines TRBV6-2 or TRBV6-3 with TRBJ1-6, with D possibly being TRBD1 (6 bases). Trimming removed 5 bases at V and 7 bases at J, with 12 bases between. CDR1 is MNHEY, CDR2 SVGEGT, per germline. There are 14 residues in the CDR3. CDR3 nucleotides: TGTGCCAGCAGTGCCGGGACACCGAATTCACCCCTCCACTTT. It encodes CASSAGTPNSPLHF.

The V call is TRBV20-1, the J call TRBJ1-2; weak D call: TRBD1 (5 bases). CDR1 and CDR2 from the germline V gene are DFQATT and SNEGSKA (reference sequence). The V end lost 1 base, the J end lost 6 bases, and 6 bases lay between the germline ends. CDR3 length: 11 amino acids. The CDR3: CSARAGNGYTF. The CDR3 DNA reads TGCAGTGCTAGAGCAGGGAATGGCTACACCTTC.

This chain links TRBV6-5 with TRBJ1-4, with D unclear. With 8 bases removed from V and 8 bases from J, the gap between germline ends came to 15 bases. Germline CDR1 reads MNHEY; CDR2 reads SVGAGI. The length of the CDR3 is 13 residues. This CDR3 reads CASGGINQEKLFF. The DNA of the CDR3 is TGTGCCAGCGGAGGGATTAATCAGGAAAAACTGTTTTTT.

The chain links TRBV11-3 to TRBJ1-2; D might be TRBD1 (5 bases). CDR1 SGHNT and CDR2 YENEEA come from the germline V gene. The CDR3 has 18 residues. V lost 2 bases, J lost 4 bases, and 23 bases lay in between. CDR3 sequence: CASSLWGPCPKAIYGYTF. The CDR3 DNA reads TGTGCCAGCAGCTTATGGGGCCCGTGCCCCAAAGCCATCTATGGCTACACCTTC. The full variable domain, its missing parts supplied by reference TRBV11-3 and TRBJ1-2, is EAGVVQSPRYKIIEKKQPVAFWCNPISGHNTLYWYLQNLGQGPELLIRYENEEAVDDSQLPKDRFSAERLKGVDSTLKIQPAELGDSAVYLCASSLWGPCPKAIYGYTFGSGTRLTVV.

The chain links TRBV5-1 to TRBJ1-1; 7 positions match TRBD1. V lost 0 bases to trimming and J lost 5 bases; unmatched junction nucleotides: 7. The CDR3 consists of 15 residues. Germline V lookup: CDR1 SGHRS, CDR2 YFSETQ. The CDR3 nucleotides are TGCGCCAGCAGCTTGGAGGCAGGGGGTCGGACTGAAGCTTTCTTT. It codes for CASSLEAGGRTEAFF.

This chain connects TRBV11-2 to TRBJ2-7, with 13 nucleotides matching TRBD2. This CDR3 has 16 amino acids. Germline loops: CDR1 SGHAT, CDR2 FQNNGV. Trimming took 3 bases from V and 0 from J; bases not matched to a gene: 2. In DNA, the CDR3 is TGTGCCAGCAGCTTTGGGACTAGCGGGGCCTCCTACGAGCAGTACTTC. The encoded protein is CASSFGTSGASYEQYF.

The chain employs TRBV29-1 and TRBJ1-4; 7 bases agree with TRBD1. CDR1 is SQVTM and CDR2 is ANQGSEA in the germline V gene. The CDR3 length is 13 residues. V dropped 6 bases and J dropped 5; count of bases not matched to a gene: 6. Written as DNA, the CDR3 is TGCAGCGTCCCCGGGACAGAGAATGAAAAACTGTTTTTT. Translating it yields CSVPGTENEKLFF. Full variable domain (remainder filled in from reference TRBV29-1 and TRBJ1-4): SAVISQKPSRDICQRGTSLTIQCQVDSQVTMMFWYRQQPGQSLTLIATANQGSEATYESGFVIDKFPISRPNLTFSTLTVSNMSPEDSSIYLCSVPGTENEKLFFGSGTQLSVL.

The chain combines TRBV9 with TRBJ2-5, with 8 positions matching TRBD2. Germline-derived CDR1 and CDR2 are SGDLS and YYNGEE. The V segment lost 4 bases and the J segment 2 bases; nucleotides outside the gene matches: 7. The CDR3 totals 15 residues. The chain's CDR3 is CASSPSGGGQETQYF. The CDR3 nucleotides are TGTGCCAGCAGCCCGTCGGGAGGGGGACAAGAGACCCAGTACTTC.

The CDR3 loop is CASSQSAPQQGADGEQYF. The CDR3 nucleotides are TGCGCCAGCAGTCAATCGGCCCCACAACAGGGGGCGGACGGAGAGCAGTACTTC. V is TRBV23-1 and J is TRBJ2-7; TRBD1 agrees at 9 bases. TRBV23-1 is filed as an ORF, its function uncertain. Trimming removed 0 bases from V and 7 bases from J; junction bases left unmatched: 16. There are 18 residues in the CDR3.

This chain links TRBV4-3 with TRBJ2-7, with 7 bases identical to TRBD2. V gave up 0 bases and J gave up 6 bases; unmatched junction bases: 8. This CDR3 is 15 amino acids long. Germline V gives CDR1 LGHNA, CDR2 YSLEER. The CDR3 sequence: CASSQELGLKGEQYF. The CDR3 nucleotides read TGCGCCAGCAGCCAAGAGTTGGGACTAAAGGGCGAGCAGTACTTC.

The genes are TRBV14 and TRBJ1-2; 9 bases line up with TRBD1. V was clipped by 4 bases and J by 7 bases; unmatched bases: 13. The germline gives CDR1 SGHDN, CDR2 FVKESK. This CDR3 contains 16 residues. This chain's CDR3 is CASSLVPGQGSSGYTF. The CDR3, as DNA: TGTGCCAGCAGCCTCGTCCCGGGACAGGGAAGTAGTGGCTACACCTTC.

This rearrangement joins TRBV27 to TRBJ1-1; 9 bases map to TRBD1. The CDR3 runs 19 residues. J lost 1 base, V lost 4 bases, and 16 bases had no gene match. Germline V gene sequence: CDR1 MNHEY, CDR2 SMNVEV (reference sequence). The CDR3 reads CASSSKIGGNRGQNTEAFF. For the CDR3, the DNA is TGTGCCAGCAGTTCCAAAATTGGGGGGAACAGGGGGCAGAACACTGAAGCTTTCTTT.

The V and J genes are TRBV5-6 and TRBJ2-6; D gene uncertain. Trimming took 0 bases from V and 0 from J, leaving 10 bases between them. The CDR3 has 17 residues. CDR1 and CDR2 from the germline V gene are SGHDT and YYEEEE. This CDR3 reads CASSLGAGRSGANVLTF. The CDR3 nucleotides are TGTGCCAGCAGCTTGGGCGCTGGTCGCTCTGGGGCCAACGTCCTGACTTTC.

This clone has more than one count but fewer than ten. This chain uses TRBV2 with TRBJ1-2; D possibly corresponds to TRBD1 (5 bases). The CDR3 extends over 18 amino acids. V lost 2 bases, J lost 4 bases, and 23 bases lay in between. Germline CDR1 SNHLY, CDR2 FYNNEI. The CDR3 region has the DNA TGTGCCAGCAGTGAAAATAAGGGGACTCCCCAACCGGGCTATGGCTACACCTTC. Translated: CASSENKGTPQPGYGYTF.